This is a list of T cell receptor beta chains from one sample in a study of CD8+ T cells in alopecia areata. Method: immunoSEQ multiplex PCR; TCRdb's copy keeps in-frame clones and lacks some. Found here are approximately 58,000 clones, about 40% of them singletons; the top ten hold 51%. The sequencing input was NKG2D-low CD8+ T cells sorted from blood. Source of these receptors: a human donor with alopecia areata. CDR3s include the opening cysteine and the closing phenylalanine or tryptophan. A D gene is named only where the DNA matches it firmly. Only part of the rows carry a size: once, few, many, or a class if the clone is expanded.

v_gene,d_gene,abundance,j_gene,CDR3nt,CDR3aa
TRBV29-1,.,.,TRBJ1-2,TGCAGCGTCCACGCGGCAGATCATTATGGCTACACCTTC,CSVHAADHYGYTF
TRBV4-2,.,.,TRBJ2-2,TGTGCCAGCAGCCAAGAGAAACAGGGTACCGGGGAGCTGTTTTTT,CASSQEKQGTGELFF
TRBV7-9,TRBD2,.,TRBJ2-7,TGTGCCAGCAGCCCGGCTCTAGCGGGAGAGTCCTACGAGCAGTACTTC,CASSPALAGESYEQYF
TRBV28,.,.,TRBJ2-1,TGTGCCAGCCTAGACAACGCCTACAATGAGCAGTTCTTC,CASLDNAYNEQFF
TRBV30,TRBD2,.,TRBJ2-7,TGTGCCTGGAGTGGGTTAGCGGGGGTCCACGAGCAGTACTTC,CAWSGLAGVHEQYF
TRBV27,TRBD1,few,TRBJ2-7,TGTGCCAGCAGTAGCCGGACAGGGGCGGGGGAGCAGTACTTC,CASSSRTGAGEQYF
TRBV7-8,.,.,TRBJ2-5,TGTGCCAGCAGCATGCGAGGACGGTTACAAGAGACCCAGTACTTC,CASSMRGRLQETQYF
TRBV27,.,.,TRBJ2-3,TGTGCCAGCACCGAGAGCGGAGGGCCGGGAGATACGCAGTATTTT,CASTESGGPGDTQYF
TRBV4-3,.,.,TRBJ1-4,TGCGCCAGCAGCCAAGTGGCGCACAGTACTAATGAAAAACTGTTTTTT,CASSQVAHSTNEKLFF
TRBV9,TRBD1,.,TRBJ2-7,TGTGCCAGCAGCTTGGGACAGGGGGCTTACGAGCAGTACTTC,CASSLGQGAYEQYF
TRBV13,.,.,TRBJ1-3,TGTGCCAGCAGCTTAGGTAGCTCTGGAAACACCATATATTTT,CASSLGSSGNTIYF
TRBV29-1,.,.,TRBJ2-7,TGCAGCGTTGAAGATGAGGGCTACGAGCAGTACTTC,CSVEDEGYEQYF
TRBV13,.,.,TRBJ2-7,TGTGCCAGCAGGGCCAGGGGCTCCTACGAGCAGTACTTC,CASRARGSYEQYF
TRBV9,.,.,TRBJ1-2,TGTGCCAGCAGCGTACTCGGTTGGGGCTACACCTTC,CASSVLGWGYTF
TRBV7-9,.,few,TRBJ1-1,TGTGCCACCCTCGATGGGGCGGCAGGTGATATGAACACTGAAGCTTTCTTT,CATLDGAAGDMNTEAFF
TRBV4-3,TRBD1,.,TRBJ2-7,TGCGCCAGCAGCCAAGGCTCCGGGACAGGGCCCTACGAGCAGTACTTC,CASSQGSGTGPYEQYF
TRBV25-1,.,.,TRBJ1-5,TGTGCCAGCGGCACAGGGAGTCAGCCCCAGCATTTT,CASGTGSQPQHF
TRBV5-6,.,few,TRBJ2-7,TGTGCCAGCAGCTGGGGACCTTCCTACGAGCAGTACTTC,CASSWGPSYEQYF
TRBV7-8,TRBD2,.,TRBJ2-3,TGTGCCAGCAGCGCGCTAGCGGGGGCTAGCACAGATACGCAGTATTTT,CASSALAGASTDTQYF
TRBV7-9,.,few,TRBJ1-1,TGTGCCAGCAGCTTAGGTAAAGAAGCTTTCTTT,CASSLGKEAFF
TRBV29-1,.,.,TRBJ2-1,TGCAGCGTTGAGACCGGGACCTACTACAATGAGCAGTTCTTC,CSVETGTYYNEQFF
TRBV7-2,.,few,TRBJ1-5,TGTGCCAGCAGCTCTAGGGGCAGTAGCAATCAGCCCCAGCATTTT,CASSSRGSSNQPQHF
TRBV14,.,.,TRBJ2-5,TGTGCCAGCAGCCAAGATCCCAACTCGGAGACCCAGTACTTC,CASSQDPNSETQYF
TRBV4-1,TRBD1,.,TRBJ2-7,TGCGCCAGCAGCCAAACCGGGACAGGGTGGAACGAGCAGTACTTC,CASSQTGTGWNEQYF
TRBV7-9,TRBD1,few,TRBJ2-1,TGTGCCAGCAGCGGACAGGGGCTCTCCTACAATGAGCAGTTCTTC,CASSGQGLSYNEQFF
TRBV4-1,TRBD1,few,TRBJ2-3,TGCGCCAGCAGCCATGCCCCGACAGGGTTGAGCACAGATACGCAGTATTTT,CASSHAPTGLSTDTQYF
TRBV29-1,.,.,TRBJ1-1,TGCAGCGCGCTGCAGGGAGGTGGTGAAGCTTTCTTT,CSALQGGGEAFF
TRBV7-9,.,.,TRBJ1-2,TGTGCCAGCAGCTTAATGGCAGGGGAAGCTAACTATGGCTACACCTTC,CASSLMAGEANYGYTF
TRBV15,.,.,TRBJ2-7,TGTGCCACCAGCAGTTCAGTAAATCCTAACGAGCAGTACTTC,CATSSSVNPNEQYF
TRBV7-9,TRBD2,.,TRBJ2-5,TGTGCCAGCTCCGGGGGGGAGACCCAGTACTTC,CASSGGETQYF
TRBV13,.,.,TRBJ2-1,TGTGCCAGCAGAACGGGGGTAGATGAGCAGTTCTTC,CASRTGVDEQFF
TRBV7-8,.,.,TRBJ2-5,TGTGCCAGCAGCCAACAGGATTTTCAAGAGACCCAGTACTTC,CASSQQDFQETQYF
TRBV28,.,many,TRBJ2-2,TGTGCCAGCAGGACCAACAGGGGGGAGCTGTTTTTT,CASRTNRGELFF
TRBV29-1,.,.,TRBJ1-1,TGCAGCGTTGAAGAAGAAGGTCCTGAAGCTTTCTTT,CSVEEEGPEAFF
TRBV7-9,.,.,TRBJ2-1,TGTGCCAGCAGCCCTCCCCAGGGGGGCCGAGAGCAGTTCTTC,CASSPPQGGREQFF
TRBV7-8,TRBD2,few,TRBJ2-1,TGTGCCAGCACGGGGGGGCAAGAGGGATACAATGAGCAGTTCTTC,CASTGGQEGYNEQFF
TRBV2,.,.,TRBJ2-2,TGTGCCAGCAGTCTCCCCCGACAAGCCCCCACGAGTACCGGGGAGCTGTTTTTT,CASSLPRQAPTSTGELFF
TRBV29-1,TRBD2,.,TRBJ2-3,TGCAGCGTGTCCCCTAGCGGGAGGGCTCTAGATACGCAGTATTTT,CSVSPSGRALDTQYF
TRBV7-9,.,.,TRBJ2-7,TGTGCCAGCAGCAACCGGGACGGTGACTCCTACGAGCAGTACTTC,CASSNRDGDSYEQYF
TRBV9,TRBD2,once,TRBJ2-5,TGTGCCAGCAGCGTAGGAGGACTAGCGGGACAAGAGACCCAGTACTTC,CASSVGGLAGQETQYF
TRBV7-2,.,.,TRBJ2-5,TGTGCCAGCAGCTTAGTAGGCGAGACCCAGTACTTC,CASSLVGETQYF
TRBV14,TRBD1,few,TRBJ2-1,TGTGCCAGCAGCATGGGACAGGCGAATGAGCAGTTCTTC,CASSMGQANEQFF
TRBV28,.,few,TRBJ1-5,TGTGCCAGCAGTGAAAGGGACAATCAGCCCCAGCATTTT,CASSERDNQPQHF
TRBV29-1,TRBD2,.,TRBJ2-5,TGCAGCGTCATAGGACTAGCGGGAATCTGGGGTGAGACCCAGTACTTC,CSVIGLAGIWGETQYF
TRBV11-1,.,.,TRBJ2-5,TGTGCCAGCAGCTCCCGCAGGGGTATGGAGACCCAGTACTTC,CASSSRRGMETQYF
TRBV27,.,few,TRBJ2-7,TGTGCCAGCAGTTTTGGGCGTACCTACGAGCAGTACTTC,CASSFGRTYEQYF
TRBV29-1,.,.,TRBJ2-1,TGCAGCGTTGAACACCTGTACAATGAGCAGTTCTTC,CSVEHLYNEQFF
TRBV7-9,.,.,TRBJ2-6,TGTGCCACCCTCGCCGTTTGGTCTGGGGCCAACGTCCTGACTTTC,CATLAVWSGANVLTF
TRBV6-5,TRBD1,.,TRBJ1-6,TGTGCCAGCAGTTACGGGACAGGGAATTCACCCCTCCACTTT,CASSYGTGNSPLHF
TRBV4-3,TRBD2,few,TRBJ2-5,TGCGCCAGCAGCCAGACTAGCGGGAGGGCGAAGACCCAGTACTTC,CASSQTSGRAKTQYF
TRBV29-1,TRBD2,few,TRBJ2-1,TGCAGCGTTCGCGGGAGCGCCTCCTACAATGAGCAGTTCTTC,CSVRGSASYNEQFF
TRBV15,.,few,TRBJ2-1,TGTGCCACCAGCAGAGATTCGGGGAATGAGCAGTTCTTC,CATSRDSGNEQFF
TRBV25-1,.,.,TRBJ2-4,TGTGCCAGCAGTGAAGTGACCGAAAACATTCAGTACTTC,CASSEVTENIQYF
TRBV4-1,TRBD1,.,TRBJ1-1,TGCGCCAGCAGCCAGGAACGGACAGGGTACACTGAAGCTTTCTTT,CASSQERTGYTEAFF
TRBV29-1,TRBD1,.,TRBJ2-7,TGCAGCGTTGAAGATCCGAGAACAGGGGATAGCTACGAGCAGTACTTC,CSVEDPRTGDSYEQYF